Sequencing of this T cell receptor beta chain was carried out in a study of blood T cell repertoires in COVID-19. As for the study in general: Whether acute or convalescent, the COVID-19 samples came from the United States, Italy and Spain.

The CDR3 sequence is 16 residues long. V dropped 1 base and J dropped 2; count of bases not matched to a gene: 5. Germline assignment: CDR1 SGDLS and CDR2 YYNGEE. Enrolled during active infection, Seattle patients were then followed longitudinally. Produced via immunoSEQ multiplex PCR; TCRdb's table is partial and in-frame only. The profile shows 120,000 or so clones, 90% of them singletons. Source material: peripheral blood. The TCR was taken from a man between 60 and 75 years old with COVID-19, enrolled during active disease. The chain is built from TRBV9 and TRBJ2-3, with 9 nucleotides matching TRBD1. The DNA of the CDR3 is TGTGCCAGCAGCGTACTACAGGGGGCCGCCACAGATACGCAGTATTTT. Amino acids: CASSVLQGAATDTQYF.